The source of this T cell receptor beta chain is a study of blood T cell repertoires in COVID-19. The overall study: COVID-19 samples collected from the United States, Italy and Spain covered acute and convalescent phases.

The CDR3 totals 16 residues. The germline gives CDR1 SGHAT, CDR2 FQNNGV. Germline trimming cut 4 bases from V and 6 bases from J; bases unmatched to any gene: 11. Authors' methods: Reference gene primer amplification gave estimated nucleated cell counts. Method: immunoSEQ multiplex PCR; TCRdb's copy keeps in-frame clones and lacks some. V and J calls and clone size are given by that table; D and trimming were obtained from the DNA. The sample has about 44,000 clones, under 90% seen once. This TCR was recovered from a human donor in a cohort sampled during active COVID-19. This sequence joins TRBV11-2 and TRBJ1-2; 10 nucleotides agree with TRBD1. The sequencing sample was made of peripheral blood. CDR3 DNA: TGTGCCAGCAGCTCCTCAAAAGGGACAGGGGTCCATGGCTACACCTTC. Its translation is CASSSSKGTGVHGYTF.